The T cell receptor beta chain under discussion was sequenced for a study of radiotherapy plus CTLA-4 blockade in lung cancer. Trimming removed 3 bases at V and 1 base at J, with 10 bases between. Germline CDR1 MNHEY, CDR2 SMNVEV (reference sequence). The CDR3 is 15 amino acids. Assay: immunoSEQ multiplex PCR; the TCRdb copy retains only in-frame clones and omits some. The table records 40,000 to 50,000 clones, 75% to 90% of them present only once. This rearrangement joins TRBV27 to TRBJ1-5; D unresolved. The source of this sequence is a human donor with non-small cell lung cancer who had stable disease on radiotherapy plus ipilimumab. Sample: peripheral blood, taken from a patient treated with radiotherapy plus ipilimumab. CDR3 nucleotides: TGTGCCAGCAGTTTGTCAGGTTGGAGCAATCAGCCCCAGCATTTT. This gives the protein CASSLSGWSNQPQHF.